The rows below give T cell receptor beta chains drawn from one sample of a study of T-cell memory formation after mild COVID-19. TCRdb recomputed calls from the 5' RACE reads with MiXCR, one row per CDR3 protein. The sample yields 200,000 or so distinct CDR3 sequences, roughly 18% seen once. The sequencing sample was made of PBMCs or a T cell subset sorted from them (not recorded which). These receptors were collected from an adult woman who had mild COVID-19 (a few samples of this study predate the infection). Cell type and time point are not known. Both conserved end residues are trimmed from each CDR3.

v_gene	len	CDR3aa
TRBV29-1	11	SVERVLNTEAF
TRBV24-1	11	ATSDSSLDTQY
TRBV6-1	13	ASRTGTASGNTIY
TRBV25-1	11	ASSESPQETQY
TRBV4-1	14	ASSRLLRGGPDGYT
TRBV15	11	ATSIPSRNEQY
TRBV5-5	15	ASSPRAGQGTNYGYT
TRBV15	14	ATSRGLAGGRNEQF
TRBV5-6	13	ASSLPTSELDEQF
TRBV18	12	ASSPGTGRNGYT
TRBV5-1	14	ASSWMGRGPNYGYT
TRBV7-2	11	ASSTRATYEQY
TRBV7-2	12	ASSWTGGNYGYT
TRBV29-1	10	SVETPRDTQY
TRBV6-6	11	ASHREGNTEAF
TRBV24-1	12	ATSDLGERSRQF
TRBV6-5	10	ASSDRGETQY
TRBV3-1	12	ASSQDQTAYGYT
TRBV7-2	13	ASSLEGAASYEQY
TRBV12-3/TRBV12-4	11	ASSLAWNQPQH
TRBV7-9	13	ASSSLDRGGYEQY
TRBV6-1	14	ASIHDDRLNTGELF
TRBV20-1	13	STRVGQFSNQPQH
TRBV14	15	ASSQDDPDGIQETQY
TRBV18	12	ASSPNRGRETQY
TRBV16	12	ASSQTGSATEAF
TRBV7-2	11	ASSSQVNYGYT
TRBV18	12	ASSPVMENTEAF
TRBV2	9	ASSEMNEQF
TRBV6-5	13	ASSYSNRGDYGYT
TRBV11-1	13	ASKTGPRPYNEQF
TRBV4-1	15	ASSQEARGLDTGELF
TRBV7-9	12	ASSQGTGGTEAF
TRBV19	14	ASSGPQGTGANVLT
TRBV12-3/TRBV12-4	12	ASSLRRDLNEQF
TRBV5-6	12	ASRGTGGENSLH
TRBV7-9	13	ASSPQQGAGEKLF
TRBV2	13	ASSGDRALQETQY
TRBV6-1	14	ASSLELGLLNNEQF